This record concerns one T cell receptor beta chain sequence. Its matching antigen is unknown. Naive CD8 cells, CD45RO-negative and positively selected for CCR7, excluded terminally differentiated effector memory CD45RA+ cells. The sample comes from a study of shared clonotypes between healthy human individuals. Study as a whole: The study enrolled two women and three men aged 18 to 49.

Samples underwent the assay at deep level. Several immunoSEQ plates received, in even portions, the genomic DNA of each subset. Repertoires were generated with immunoSEQ multiplex PCR, while TCRdb's copy carries only in-frame clones and drops some. Altogether 550,000 to 650,000 clones are present, approximately 96% being singletons, with the ten largest covering about 0.12%. Study-wide results and caveats: Generally, estimated richness proved larger in naive subsets than it did in memory subsets.

Trimming pared 7 bases from V and 3 bases from J, leaving 10 bases between. Germline-derived CDR1 and CDR2 are DFQATT and SNEGSKA (reference sequence). This CDR3 comprises 11 residues. The clonotype comes from a woman aged 30 to 39 in good health. Material for sequencing was naive CD8+ T cells sorted from blood. This rearrangement joins TRBV20-1 to TRBJ2-7; D not resolved. This CDR3 reads CSVPVVYEQYF. The DNA of the CDR3 is TGCAGTGTCCCCGTTGTCTACGAGCAGTACTTC.